This TCR beta chain was retrieved from a study of blood T cells in healthy people across ages (dated by TCRdb to the mid-2010s). For the study in its entirety: In model experiments, template switching captured about one uniquely barcoded TCR beta cDNA molecule for every two T cells. Using deep sequencing normalized with unique cDNA molecular identifiers, the study measured how TCR beta repertoire diversity changes with age. The donors were divided into four age groups: young (average roughly 15 years), middle-aged (approximately 39), aged (approximately 62) and long-lived (around 87). To avoid experimental bias, donors of different ages were randomly spread across the sequencing lanes. The study analyzed two additional independent replicas of 1 million unique cDNA reads from the same blood draw for two donors, one aged 18 to 29 and one aged 80 or older.

This clonotype turned up a few times. The antigen this receptor binds is unknown. No base quality values were provided; no much bigger clone lies one nucleotide off. Libraries were constructed by 5' RACE. TCRdb shows the sequencer as Illumina HiSeq 2500. A second roughly 6 to 11 cycle PCR used a sample-barcoded 5' primer and a J-beta primer mix. Each TCR beta cDNA molecule received a unique molecular identifier from a template-switch 5' adaptor carrying 12 random nucleotides. Each sample yielded at least 2.5 million CDR3-containing paired-end reads. All of the RNA was converted into first-strand cDNA using the Mint cDNA synthesis kit, with a TRBC-specific oligonucleotide serving as the primer. All cDNA was treated with uracil-DNA glycosylase and then went through a first 18-cycle PCR with the universal primers M1SS and BC2_uni_R. The original methods were these. For normalization, 1 million high-quality reads were randomly selected from each sample, with every read carrying a distinct molecular identifier. Instead of being binned into consensus sequences, reads with shared molecular identifiers were discarded. MiTCR, set to a Q25 quality threshold and the strictest error-elimination algorithm, was used for CDR3 identification, clonotype clustering and error correction. Lower-bound total TCR beta diversity was estimated with a nonparametric unseen species model using Euler transformation. TCRdb reran the public reads through fastp at Q25 and MiXCR, keeping productive beta chains. Rows merge per CDR3 protein into single entries with the most common DNA and genes. Here the V and J calls rest on TCRdb's processing, not on the authors' analysis. The sample table lists approximately 800,000 distinct CDR3 sequences, 58% of them with a count of one. 22% of the sample belongs to the ten largest clones.

Summary of the overall study and its limitations: Total diversity estimates from one million sequenced T cells were considered lower bounds and underestimates. Conclusive comparison of naive and antigen-experienced compartments was prevented by the profiling of bulk unsorted PBMCs. As age increased, observed TCR beta diversity per million T cells dropped in a roughly linear way, and a significant reduction was already evident by age roughly 40. The percentage of naive T cells measured by flow cytometry correlated strongly with observed TCR beta diversity. The CMV infection status of donors was not known, potentially confounding age-related changes in expanded clonotypes. The long-lived group showed more naive CD4+ T cells, fewer expanded clones and increased TCR diversity than the aged group, suggesting age selection.

Including cysteine and phenylalanine, the CDR3 has 13 amino acids. The kept DNA is CDR3 alone, 39 bases in frame from the first base. The germline V gene gives CDR1 as SGHTA and CDR2 as FQGNSA. Relative to germline, V is 5 bases shorter and J is 9 bases shorter, with 15 bases between their ends. Systemically healthy Caucasian individuals from Russia, 39 in total and aged 6 to 90 years, were included as donors. Each donor gave about 11 milliliters of peripheral blood, drawn into EDTA-treated Vacutainer tubes. Ficoll-Paque density-gradient centrifugation was used to isolate PBMCs, with at least 6.5 million obtained per sample. Trizol reagent was used to extract total RNA from the PBMCs, yielding at least 6 micrograms per sample. For every donor, flow cytometry on a PBMC aliquot measured the percentage of naive CD45RAhigh/CD27high T cells.

This sequence was found in a man between 25 and 39 years old in good health. The chain links TRBV7-2 with TRBJ2-3; TRBD1 is a possible D gene, resting on 6 matching bases. The sample was blood. The CDR3 reads CASSPKTGSTQYF. The DNA reads as follows: TGTGCCAGCAGCCCCAAGACAGGTAGCACGCAGTATTTT.